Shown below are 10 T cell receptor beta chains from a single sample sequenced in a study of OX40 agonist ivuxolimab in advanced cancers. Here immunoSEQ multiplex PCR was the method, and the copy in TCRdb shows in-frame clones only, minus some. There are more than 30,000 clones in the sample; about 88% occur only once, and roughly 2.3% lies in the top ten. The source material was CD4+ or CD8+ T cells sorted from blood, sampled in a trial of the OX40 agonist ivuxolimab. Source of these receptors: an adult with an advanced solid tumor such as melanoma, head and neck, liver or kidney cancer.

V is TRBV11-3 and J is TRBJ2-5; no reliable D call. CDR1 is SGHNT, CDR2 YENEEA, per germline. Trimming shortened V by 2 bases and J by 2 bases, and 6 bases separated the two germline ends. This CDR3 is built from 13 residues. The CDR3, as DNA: TGTGCCAGCAGCTTATCCAGACAAGAGACCCAGTACTTC. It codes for CASSLSRQETQYF.

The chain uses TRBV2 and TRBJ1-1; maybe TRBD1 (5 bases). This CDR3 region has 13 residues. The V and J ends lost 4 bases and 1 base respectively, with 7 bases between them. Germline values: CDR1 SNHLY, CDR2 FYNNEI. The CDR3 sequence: CASSAQGNTEAFF. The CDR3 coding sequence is TGTGCCAGCAGTGCCCAGGGGAACACTGAAGCTTTCTTT. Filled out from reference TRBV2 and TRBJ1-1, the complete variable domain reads EPEVTQTPSHQVTQMGQEVILRCVPISNHLYFYWYRQILGQKVEFLVSFYNNEISEKSEIFDDQFSVERPDGSNFTLKIRSTKLEDSAMYFCASSAQGNTEAFFGQGTRLTVV.

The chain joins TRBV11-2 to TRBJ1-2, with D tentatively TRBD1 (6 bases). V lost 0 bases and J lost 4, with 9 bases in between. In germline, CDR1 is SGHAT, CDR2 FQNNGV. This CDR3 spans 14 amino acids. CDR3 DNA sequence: TGTGCCAGCAGCTTAGACAGGGGAGCCTATGGCTACACCTTC. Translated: CASSLDRGAYGYTF.

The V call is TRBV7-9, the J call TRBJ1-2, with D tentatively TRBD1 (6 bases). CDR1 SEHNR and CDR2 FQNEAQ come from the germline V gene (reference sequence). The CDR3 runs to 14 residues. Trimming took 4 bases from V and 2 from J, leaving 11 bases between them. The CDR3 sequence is CASSSPGTNYGYTF. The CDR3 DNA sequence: TGTGCCAGCAGCTCCCCTGGGACAAACTATGGCTACACCTTC.

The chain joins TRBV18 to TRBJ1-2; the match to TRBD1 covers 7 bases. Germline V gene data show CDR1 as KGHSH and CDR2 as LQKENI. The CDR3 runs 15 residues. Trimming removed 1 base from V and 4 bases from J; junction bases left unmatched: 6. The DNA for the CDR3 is TGTGCCAGCTCACCACTAGACAGGGAGGGCTATGGCTACACCTTC. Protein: CASSPLDREGYGYTF.

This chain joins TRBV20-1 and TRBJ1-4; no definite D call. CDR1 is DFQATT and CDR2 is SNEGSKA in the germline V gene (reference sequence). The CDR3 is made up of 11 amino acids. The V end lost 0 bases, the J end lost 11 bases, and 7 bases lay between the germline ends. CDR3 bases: TGCAGTGCTAGAGAAGCGTCCAAACTGTTTTTT. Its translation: CSAREASKLFF.

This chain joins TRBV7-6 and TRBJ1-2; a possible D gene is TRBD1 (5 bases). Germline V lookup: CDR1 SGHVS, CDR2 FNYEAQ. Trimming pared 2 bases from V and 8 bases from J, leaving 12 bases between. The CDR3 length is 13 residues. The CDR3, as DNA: TGTGCCAGCAGCTTACGGGGGGAGCGCGGCTACACCTTC. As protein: CASSLRGERGYTF.

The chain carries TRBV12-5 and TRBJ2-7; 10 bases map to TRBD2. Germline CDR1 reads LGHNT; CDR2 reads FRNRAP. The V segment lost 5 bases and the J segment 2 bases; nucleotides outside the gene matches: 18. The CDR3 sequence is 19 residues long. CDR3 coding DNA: TGTGCTAGTGGTCATAAAAGCGGGGGGGTCCGGAGGAGAACCTACGAGCAGTACTTC. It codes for CASGHKSGGVRRRTYEQYF.

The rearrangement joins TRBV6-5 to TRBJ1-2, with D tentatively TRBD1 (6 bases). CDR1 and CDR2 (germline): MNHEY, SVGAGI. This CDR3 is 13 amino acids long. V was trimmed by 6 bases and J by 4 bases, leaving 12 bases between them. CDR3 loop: CASSTTGSYGYTF. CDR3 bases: TGTGCCAGCAGCACCACAGGGTCCTATGGCTACACCTTC.

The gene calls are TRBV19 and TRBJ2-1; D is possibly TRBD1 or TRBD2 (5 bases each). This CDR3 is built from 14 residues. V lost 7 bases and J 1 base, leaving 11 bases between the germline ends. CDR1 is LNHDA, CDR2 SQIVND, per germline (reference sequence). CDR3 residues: CASTPRGSYNEQFF. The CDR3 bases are TGTGCCAGTACCCCGAGGGGATCCTACAATGAGCAGTTCTTC.